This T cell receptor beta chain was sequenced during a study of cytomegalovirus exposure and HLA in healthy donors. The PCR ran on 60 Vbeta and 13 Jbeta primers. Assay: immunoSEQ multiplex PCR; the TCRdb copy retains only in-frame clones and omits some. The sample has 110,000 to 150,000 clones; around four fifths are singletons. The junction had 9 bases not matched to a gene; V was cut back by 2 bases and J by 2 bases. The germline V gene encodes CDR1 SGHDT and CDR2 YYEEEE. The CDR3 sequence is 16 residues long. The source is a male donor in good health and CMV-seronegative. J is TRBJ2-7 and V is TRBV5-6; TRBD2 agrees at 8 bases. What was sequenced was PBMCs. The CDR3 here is CASSLGRGVPTYEQYF. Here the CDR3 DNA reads TGTGCCAGCAGCTTAGGGCGGGGGGTGCCTACCTACGAGCAGTACTTC.